In its sample, the clone carrying this T cell receptor (beta chain) was seen a few times. Its specificity is unknown. This sample stems from a study of radiotherapy plus CTLA-4 blockade in lung cancer. About the research overall: Objective responses arose in roughly 18% of patients, and approximately 31% experienced disease control.

Measured with immunoSEQ multiplex PCR; TCRdb has only the in-frame clones, and not every one. The sample records about 41,000 clones, roughly four fifths being singletons. The study, taken as a whole, reports: After radiotherapy and ipilimumab, tumor-derived clones expanded in peripheral blood. Early blood T cell clone changes and increased post-radiation serum interferon-beta were reportedly the strongest response predictors.

Germline lookup yields CDR1 WNHNN and CDR2 SYGVQD (reference sequence). V gave up 10 bases and J gave up 2 bases, with 13 bases separating them. The CDR3 consists of 13 residues. The sequence was obtained from a human donor with non-small cell lung cancer who had stable disease on radiotherapy plus ipilimumab. This chain uses TRBV10-1 with TRBJ2-3; perhaps TRBD2 as D (6 bases). The material sequenced was peripheral blood, taken from a patient treated with radiotherapy plus ipilimumab. The CDR3 spells CATGTPHTDTQYF. The CDR3 DNA reads as TGCGCCACCGGGACTCCGCACACAGATACGCAGTATTTT.